This T cell receptor beta chain appears in the sequencing data of a study of T cell repertoires in cytomegalovirus infection. MiXCR was run by TCRdb on the reads, yielding one entry per CDR3 protein. This sample has more than 90,000 distinct CDR3 sequences, with about a tenth found just once. This clonotype was found many times. Its antigen remains unidentified. General study results and limits: What dominated the ex vivo response were HLA-C-restricted CMV-specific TCR beta clonotypes.

Sequencing was carried out using PBMCs, sequenced either directly or after in vitro stimulation (not recorded which). The origin of this receptor is a human donor in good health (CMV status not recorded). Some clones in this sample may be carry-over from other donors' samples.

In DNA, the CDR3 is TGTGCCAGCAGGAGGGGACAACTTAGCACAGATACGCAGTATTTT. Protein product: CASRRGQLSTDTQYF. The rearrangement joins TRBV6-5 to TRBJ2-3, with D perhaps TRBD1 (6 bases). V lost 6 bases and J lost 0, with 13 bases in between. Germline CDR1 and CDR2: MNHEY and SVGAGI. There are 15 residues in the CDR3.